Listed below are T cell receptor beta chains from one sample, sequenced in a study of identical twins. Each CDR3 protein gets one entry after TCRdb re-called the 5' RACE reads with MiXCR. The repertoire holds some 660,000 distinct CDR3 sequences, with roughly 8% as singletons. This sample was shared with a second study, whose subject was yellow fever vaccine responses in identical twins.

The sample comprised PBMCs. The receptors were gathered from a young woman in good health. The CDR3 runs from the conserved cysteine through the conserved F or W. Each record gives: CDR3 length, V gene, clone size, J gene, D gene, CDR3 DNA, CDR3 protein. The D gene is left open where the match is weak. A clone size is listed for some rows: how often the clone was seen (once, few, many), or a class if it is expanded.

CDR3 length: 15
V gene: TRBV14
clone size: many
J gene: TRBJ2-1
D gene: TRBD2
CDR3 DNA: TGTGCCAGCAGCCAGGGGACTAGCTCCTACAATGAGCAGTTCTTC
CDR3 protein: CASSQGTSSYNEQFF

CDR3 length: 17
V gene: TRBV12-3/TRBV12-4
clone size: many
J gene: TRBJ1-5
D gene: TRBD1
CDR3 DNA: TGTGCCAGCAGTTTTTTTACAGGGGGCGTACGCAATCAGCCCCAGCATTTT
CDR3 protein: CASSFFTGGVRNQPQHF

CDR3 length: 16
V gene: TRBV20-1
clone size: few
J gene: TRBJ2-7
D gene: TRBD2
CDR3 DNA: TGCAGTGCTAGAGATCAGAAGCGGGGGAAGCCCTACGAGCAGTACTTC
CDR3 protein: CSARDQKRGKPYEQYF

CDR3 length: 15
V gene: TRBV28
clone size: .
J gene: TRBJ2-6
D gene: .
CDR3 DNA: TGTGCCAGCAGTACTAGGGATGCTGGGGCCAACGTCCTGACTTTC
CDR3 protein: CASSTRDAGANVLTF

CDR3 length: 10
V gene: TRBV25-1
clone size: few
J gene: TRBJ1-1
D gene: .
CDR3 DNA: TGTGCCAGCATACCCACTGAAGCTTTCTTT
CDR3 protein: CASIPTEAFF

CDR3 length: 13
V gene: TRBV7-8
clone size: few
J gene: TRBJ2-1
D gene: TRBD1
CDR3 DNA: TGTGCCAGCAGCCCCAGACAGGGAGTGGAGGAGTTCTTC
CDR3 protein: CASSPRQGVEEFF

CDR3 length: 15
V gene: TRBV7-9
clone size: few
J gene: TRBJ2-1
D gene: TRBD2
CDR3 DNA: TGTGCCAGCAGCTTAGTTTTAGCGGGAGGGGATGAGCAGTTCTTC
CDR3 protein: CASSLVLAGGDEQFF

CDR3 length: 15
V gene: TRBV27
clone size: many
J gene: TRBJ2-7
D gene: TRBD2
CDR3 DNA: TGTGCCAGCAGTTTATGGGCTAGCGGGGCCTACGAGCAGTACTTC
CDR3 protein: CASSLWASGAYEQYF

CDR3 length: 19
V gene: TRBV3-1
clone size: few
J gene: TRBJ2-3
D gene: TRBD2
CDR3 DNA: TGTGCCAGCAGCCAAGAAGCACTAGCGGGGTTATCTAGCACAGATACGCAGTATTTT
CDR3 protein: CASSQEALAGLSSTDTQYF

CDR3 length: 17
V gene: TRBV6-5
clone size: once
J gene: TRBJ1-6
D gene: TRBD1
CDR3 DNA: TGTGCCAGCAGTTACCCTACAGGGGGCTCCTATAATTCACCCCTCCACTTT
CDR3 protein: CASSYPTGGSYNSPLHF

CDR3 length: 15
V gene: TRBV9
clone size: .
J gene: TRBJ2-1
D gene: TRBD2
CDR3 DNA: TGTGCCAGCAGCGTAGCTTCCCACGCGGGAGTTCCGGAGTTCTTC
CDR3 protein: CASSVASHAGVPEFF

CDR3 length: 14
V gene: TRBV12-3/TRBV12-4
clone size: few
J gene: TRBJ2-4
D gene: .
CDR3 DNA: TGTGCCAGCACCAAAGGGGAGACCAAAAACATTCAGTACTTC
CDR3 protein: CASTKGETKNIQYF

CDR3 length: 12
V gene: TRBV5-1
clone size: few
J gene: TRBJ2-7
D gene: TRBD1
CDR3 DNA: TGCGCCAGCAAGGACAGGGCCCACGAGCAGTACTTC
CDR3 protein: CASKDRAHEQYF

CDR3 length: 15
V gene: TRBV28
clone size: many
J gene: TRBJ2-7
D gene: .
CDR3 DNA: TGTGCCAGCAGCAGGGGAGAGACAGGCTCCTACGAGCAGTACTTC
CDR3 protein: CASSRGETGSYEQYF

CDR3 length: 15
V gene: TRBV12-3/TRBV12-4
clone size: few
J gene: TRBJ2-3
D gene: TRBD2
CDR3 DNA: TGTGCCAGCAGCCAGACTAGCGGGGGGGCGTATACGCAGTATTTT
CDR3 protein: CASSQTSGGAYTQYF

CDR3 length: 15
V gene: TRBV12-3/TRBV12-4
clone size: many
J gene: TRBJ2-1
D gene: TRBD2
CDR3 DNA: TGTGCCAGCAGTTATCCTAGCGGGGGAAACAATGAGCAGTTCTTC
CDR3 protein: CASSYPSGGNNEQFF

CDR3 length: 14
V gene: TRBV5-4
clone size: .
J gene: TRBJ2-2
D gene: .
CDR3 DNA: TGTGCCAGCAGCTTTGGCCTCCCGCGCGGGGAGCTGTTTTTT
CDR3 protein: CASSFGLPRGELFF

CDR3 length: 11
V gene: TRBV2
clone size: many
J gene: TRBJ2-7
D gene: .
CDR3 DNA: TGTGCCAGCAGTGCATTCTACGAGCAGTACTTC
CDR3 protein: CASSAFYEQYF

CDR3 length: 15
V gene: TRBV7-9
clone size: many
J gene: TRBJ2-5
D gene: .
CDR3 DNA: TGTGCCAGCAGCAGGCGGGCCAGGGTGCAAGAGACCCAGTACTTC
CDR3 protein: CASSRRARVQETQYF

CDR3 length: 15
V gene: TRBV7-9
clone size: .
J gene: TRBJ1-1
D gene: .
CDR3 DNA: TGTGCCAGCAGGAAAACAGGCGACAGGAACACTGAAGCTTTCTTT
CDR3 protein: CASRKTGDRNTEAFF

CDR3 length: 11
V gene: TRBV20-1
clone size: .
J gene: TRBJ1-1
D gene: .
CDR3 DNA: TGCAGTGCTAGCCTAGGGGGGTTGGTTTTCTTT
CDR3 protein: CSASLGGLVFF

CDR3 length: 15
V gene: TRBV24-1
clone size: .
J gene: TRBJ2-7
D gene: TRBD1
CDR3 DNA: TGTGCCACCAGGCAACGTGGACAGGGAAGACACGAGCAGTACTTC
CDR3 protein: CATRQRGQGRHEQYF

CDR3 length: 13
V gene: TRBV7-8
clone size: .
J gene: TRBJ2-7
D gene: .
CDR3 DNA: TGTGCCAGCAGCTTAATCAACTCCTACGAGCAGTACTTC
CDR3 protein: CASSLINSYEQYF

CDR3 length: 14
V gene: TRBV7-2
clone size: .
J gene: TRBJ2-7
D gene: TRBD2
CDR3 DNA: TGTGCCAGCAGCTTAGCGGCCTCGTGGGAGGGGCAGTACTTC
CDR3 protein: CASSLAASWEGQYF

CDR3 length: 18
V gene: TRBV5-1
clone size: .
J gene: TRBJ2-6
D gene: .
CDR3 DNA: TGCGCCAGCAGCGCTTATGCAGGGGACGTTGCTGGGGCCAACGTCCTGACTTTC
CDR3 protein: CASSAYAGDVAGANVLTF

CDR3 length: 17
V gene: TRBV4-2
clone size: many
J gene: TRBJ2-4
D gene: .
CDR3 DNA: TGTGCCAGCAGCCCGATTGGGGCAGAAAAAGCCAAAAACATTCAGTACTTC
CDR3 protein: CASSPIGAEKAKNIQYF

CDR3 length: 18
V gene: TRBV4-2
clone size: few
J gene: TRBJ2-1
D gene: TRBD2
CDR3 DNA: TGTGCCAGCAGCCAAGCCGGGACTAGCGGGAGGGCCGACAATGAGCAGTTCTTC
CDR3 protein: CASSQAGTSGRADNEQFF

CDR3 length: 14
V gene: TRBV7-2
clone size: few
J gene: TRBJ2-5
D gene: .
CDR3 DNA: TGTGCCAGCAGCTTAAGGGCAGGGGTAGAGACCCAGTACTTC
CDR3 protein: CASSLRAGVETQYF

CDR3 length: 14
V gene: TRBV20-1
clone size: .
J gene: TRBJ2-1
D gene: TRBD2
CDR3 DNA: TGCAGTGCCCTCCTAGCGGGGGCCTACAATGAGCAGTTCTTC
CDR3 protein: CSALLAGAYNEQFF

CDR3 length: 13
V gene: TRBV20-1
clone size: .
J gene: TRBJ2-5
D gene: .
CDR3 DNA: TGCAGTGCTAGAGGACTAAATGGGGAGACCCAGTACTTC
CDR3 protein: CSARGLNGETQYF

CDR3 length: 14
V gene: TRBV14
clone size: many
J gene: TRBJ2-1
D gene: .
CDR3 DNA: TGTGCCAGCAGCAAGACGACGGAATTCAATGAGCAGTTCTTC
CDR3 protein: CASSKTTEFNEQFF

CDR3 length: 13
V gene: TRBV4-2
clone size: .
J gene: TRBJ2-2
D gene: .
CDR3 DNA: TGTGCCAGCAGCCAAGATCGGGGGTCGGAGCTGTTTTTT
CDR3 protein: CASSQDRGSELFF

CDR3 length: 22
V gene: TRBV6-2/TRBV6-3
clone size: few
J gene: TRBJ2-7
D gene: TRBD2
CDR3 DNA: TGTGCCAGCACAAGTCCCCAAAAAATCCAACTAGCGGGAGCTTTGTCTACCTACGAGCAGTACTTC
CDR3 protein: CASTSPQKIQLAGALSTYEQYF

CDR3 length: 14
V gene: TRBV6-1
clone size: many
J gene: TRBJ2-7
D gene: .
CDR3 DNA: TGTGCCAGCAGACCCCGTTACAGCTCCTACGAGCAGTACTTC
CDR3 protein: CASRPRYSSYEQYF

CDR3 length: 16
V gene: TRBV6-1
clone size: .
J gene: TRBJ2-7
D gene: .
CDR3 DNA: TGTGCCAGCAGTGGGGGATTCCTCAGCCCGAGGGACGAGCAGTACTTC
CDR3 protein: CASSGGFLSPRDEQYF

CDR3 length: 14
V gene: TRBV29-1
clone size: once
J gene: TRBJ2-1
D gene: TRBD2
CDR3 DNA: TGCAGCGTTCCACTAGCGGGTCCGTACAATGAGCAGTTCTTC
CDR3 protein: CSVPLAGPYNEQFF

CDR3 length: 14
V gene: TRBV20-1
clone size: few
J gene: TRBJ2-7
D gene: .
CDR3 DNA: TGCAGTGCTAGAGATCCAGGAACCTCCTACGAGCAGTACTTC
CDR3 protein: CSARDPGTSYEQYF

CDR3 length: 15
V gene: TRBV28
clone size: many
J gene: TRBJ1-3
D gene: .
CDR3 DNA: TGTGCCAGCAGTTTAATCCAGGGATCCGGAAACACCATATATTTT
CDR3 protein: CASSLIQGSGNTIYF

CDR3 length: 14
V gene: TRBV20-1
clone size: many
J gene: TRBJ2-7
D gene: TRBD2
CDR3 DNA: TGCAGTGCAAGACTAGCGGGGGGGCGAAACGAGCAGTACTTC
CDR3 protein: CSARLAGGRNEQYF

CDR3 length: 16
V gene: TRBV28
clone size: few
J gene: TRBJ2-1
D gene: TRBD1
CDR3 DNA: TGTGCCAGCAGTCGAGGGACAGGGGGCCTCGAGGATGAGCAGTTCTTC
CDR3 protein: CASSRGTGGLEDEQFF

CDR3 length: 14
V gene: TRBV7-9
clone size: .
J gene: TRBJ2-7
D gene: TRBD2
CDR3 DNA: TGTGCCAGCAGCACTAGCGGGAGACCCCACGAGCAGTACTTC
CDR3 protein: CASSTSGRPHEQYF

CDR3 length: 14
V gene: TRBV7-9
clone size: few
J gene: TRBJ2-7
D gene: .
CDR3 DNA: TGTGCCAGCAGCGGCCGGGACACCTCCTACGAGCAGTACTTC
CDR3 protein: CASSGRDTSYEQYF

CDR3 length: 19
V gene: TRBV20-1
clone size: .
J gene: TRBJ2-3
D gene: TRBD2
CDR3 DNA: TGCAGTGCTAGAGATTGGGGAATCCAGGCTAGCGGATTCACAGATACGCAGTATTTT
CDR3 protein: CSARDWGIQASGFTDTQYF

CDR3 length: 17
V gene: TRBV2
clone size: few
J gene: TRBJ2-7
D gene: TRBD1
CDR3 DNA: TGTGCCAGCCAGAAAGAGTTCTTGAGGGACAGGGTCTACGAGCAGTACTTC
CDR3 protein: CASQKEFLRDRVYEQYF

CDR3 length: 17
V gene: TRBV7-8
clone size: few
J gene: TRBJ2-2
D gene: .
CDR3 DNA: TGTGCCAGCAGTCGAGATACCTCGTTCGCGAACACCGGGGAGCTGTTTTTT
CDR3 protein: CASSRDTSFANTGELFF

CDR3 length: 14
V gene: TRBV11-2
clone size: few
J gene: TRBJ2-7
D gene: .
CDR3 DNA: TGTGCCAGCAGCTTAGATTGGGTTGACTACGAGCAGTACTTC
CDR3 protein: CASSLDWVDYEQYF

CDR3 length: 15
V gene: TRBV9
clone size: .
J gene: TRBJ2-7
D gene: .
CDR3 DNA: TGTGCCAGCAGCGTAGGGAGGGACCTTCTCTACGAGCAGTACTTC
CDR3 protein: CASSVGRDLLYEQYF

CDR3 length: 12
V gene: TRBV5-1
clone size: many
J gene: TRBJ2-5
D gene: .
CDR3 DNA: TGCGCCAGCAGCTTGGCGAAAGAGACCCAGTACTTC
CDR3 protein: CASSLAKETQYF

CDR3 length: 14
V gene: TRBV2
clone size: .
J gene: TRBJ2-1
D gene: TRBD2
CDR3 DNA: TGTGCCAGCACCGGGACTAGCAATTTTAATGAGCAGTTCTTC
CDR3 protein: CASTGTSNFNEQFF

CDR3 length: 14
V gene: TRBV5-1
clone size: few
J gene: TRBJ2-7
D gene: TRBD2
CDR3 DNA: TGCGCCAGCGCCTGGGCTAGCGGGGCCTACGAGCAGTACTTC
CDR3 protein: CASAWASGAYEQYF

CDR3 length: 13
V gene: TRBV7-6
clone size: .
J gene: TRBJ2-7
D gene: .
CDR3 DNA: TGTGCCAGCAGTCGGGACTTGGGAAACGAGCAGTACTTC
CDR3 protein: CASSRDLGNEQYF

CDR3 length: 16
V gene: TRBV7-9
clone size: few
J gene: TRBJ2-1
D gene: .
CDR3 DNA: TGTGCCAGCAGCTTCGGTTTTGCTAGCAACGCTAATGAGCAGTTCTTC
CDR3 protein: CASSFGFASNANEQFF

CDR3 length: 14
V gene: TRBV6-2/TRBV6-3
clone size: many
J gene: TRBJ2-5
D gene: .
CDR3 DNA: TGTGCCAGCAGTACAGCAGGGATACGAGAGACCCAGTACTTC
CDR3 protein: CASSTAGIRETQYF

CDR3 length: 15
V gene: TRBV6-1
clone size: .
J gene: TRBJ1-2
D gene: .
CDR3 DNA: TGTGCCAGCGCCAACCGGGGGGCGCGAGCCTATGGCTACACCTTC
CDR3 protein: CASANRGARAYGYTF

CDR3 length: 18
V gene: TRBV4-1
clone size: many
J gene: TRBJ2-2
D gene: .
CDR3 DNA: TGCGCCAGCAGCCAGAGGCCGGACCTTCAGGACGGAACCGGGGAGCTGTTTTTT
CDR3 protein: CASSQRPDLQDGTGELFF